What follows are 8 T cell receptor beta chains derived from one specimen sequenced in a study of blood T cell repertoires in COVID-19 (dated by TCRdb to about 2020). The receptor library was made with the immunoSEQ multiplex PCR assay. TCRdb obtained this table from immuneACCESS and retained in-frame rearrangements with V and J assigned. These tables miss some clones; where compared with another copy, unresolved V genes account for less than half of the shortfall, and the remainder is unexplained. For this sample there are around 150,000 clones; roughly three quarters appear just once. The top ten clones comprise 8.6% of the sample. Material: peripheral blood. The receptors derive from a man aged 50 or older with active or convalescent COVID-19.

This clone was seen only a few times. This chain uses TRBV5-4 with TRBJ2-4; 7 bases line up with TRBD2. CDR1 is SGHNT and CDR2 is YYREEE in the germline V gene (reference sequence). The J segment lost 5 bases and the V segment lost 4 bases, leaving 6 bases of the junction unmatched. The CDR3 loop spans 14 amino acids. The CDR3: CASSPTSSENIQYF. The CDR3 DNA reads TGTGCCAGCAGCCCGACTAGCAGTGAAAACATTCAGTACTTC. Drawing the rest from reference TRBV5-4 and TRBJ2-4, the complete variable domain is ETGVTQSPTHLIKTRGQQVTLRCSSQSGHNTVSWYQQALGQGPQFIFQYYREEENGRGNFPPRFSGLQFPNYSSELNVNALELDDSALYLCASSPTSSENIQYFGAGTRLSVL.

This clone was recorded only once. CDR3 loop: CASSLRDKQSYEQYF. The CDR3 DNA follows: TGTGCCAGCAGTTTACGGGACAAACAATCCTACGAGCAGTACTTC. This chain links TRBV27 with TRBJ2-7; a possible D gene is TRBD1 (6 bases). Germline V lookup: CDR1 MNHEY, CDR2 SMNVEV (reference sequence). V shed 2 bases and J shed 1 base, with 12 bases lying between them. The CDR3 covers 15 residues.

This clone has just a few counts. The rearrangement joins TRBV11-3 to TRBJ2-1; D is possibly TRBD2 (5 bases). Between the trimmed V and J ends, which lost 2 bases and 7 bases, there was a span of 12 bases. The CDR3 runs to 14 residues. Per germline, CDR1 SGHNT and CDR2 YENEEA. CDR3 protein: CASSLSGIGNEQFF. The DNA of the CDR3 is TGTGCCAGCAGCTTATCCGGGATAGGGAATGAGCAGTTCTTC.

The chain couples TRBV30 to TRBJ2-4; TRBD1 matches 8 bases. Germline lookup yields CDR1 GTSNPN and CDR2 SVGIG (reference sequence). The CDR3 is 14 amino acids. The V and J ends lost 3 bases and 0 bases, in that order; junction bases with no gene match: 1. The CDR3: CAWSQGAAKNIQYF. The CDR3 coding sequence is TGTGCCTGGAGCCAGGGGGCAGCCAAAAACATTCAGTACTTC. The entire variable domain, with the rest obtained from reference TRBV30 and TRBJ2-4, is as follows: SQTIHQWPATLVQPVGSPLSLECTVEGTSNPNLYWYRQAAGRGLQLLFYSVGIGQISSEVPQNLSASRPQDRQFILSSKKLLLSDSGFYLCAWSQGAAKNIQYFGAGTRLSVL.

The chain uses TRBV27 and TRBJ2-1; 10 bases match TRBD2. With 7 bases clipped from V and 4 bases from J, the junction kept 10 bases outside the gene matches. Germline-derived CDR1 and CDR2 are MNHEY and SMNVEV (reference sequence). This CDR3 has 16 residues. The CDR3 loop is CASIGLPAGGYNEQFF. As DNA, the CDR3 is TGTGCCAGCATCGGCCTCCCAGCGGGAGGGTACAATGAGCAGTTCTTC.

The chain links TRBV28 to TRBJ2-1; TRBD2 aligns across 7 bases. The CDR3 is made up of 15 amino acids. Germline-derived CDR1 and CDR2 are MDHEN and SYDVKM. Trimming cost V 2 bases and J 3 bases; bases outside gene matches: 4. CDR3 in DNA: TGTGCCAGCAGTTTAGCGGGAGTGGGCTACAATGAGCAGTTCTTC. Translated, it gives CASSLAGVGYNEQFF.

The chain is built from TRBV5-1 and TRBJ1-6; D may be TRBD1 (5 bases). CDR1 and CDR2 from the germline V gene are SGHRS and YFSETQ. CDR3 length equals 15 residues. V was cut by 0 bases and J by 5 bases, with 9 bases left in between. The CDR3 here is CASSLARVNNSPLHF. For the CDR3, the DNA is TGCGCCAGCAGCTTGGCCAGGGTGAATAATTCACCCCTCCACTTT.

The chain links TRBV27 to TRBJ1-2, with 10 bases matching TRBD1. The V segment lost 5 bases and the J segment 4 bases; nucleotides outside the gene matches: 7. The CDR3 covers 15 residues. CDR1 is MNHEY and CDR2 is SMNVEV in the germline V gene (reference sequence). This CDR3 reads CASSPRGTGAYGYTF. The CDR3 coding sequence is TGTGCCAGCAGTCCAAGAGGGACAGGGGCCTATGGCTACACCTTC.